A single T cell receptor beta chain is shown here with its context. This clone's antigen is unknown. The record has no base qualities; no much larger clone is one base away. The sample belongs to a study of cytomegalovirus exposure and HLA in healthy donors (dated by TCRdb to about 2017). About the full investigation: An earlier analysis of more than 550 of the donors reported approximately 260 Gb of sequence data and about 120 million unique TCR beta sequences obtained from about 179 million T cells. The study profiled the T cell repertoires of 666 subjects by immunosequencing and related them to cytomegalovirus serostatus. The study combined high-throughput TCR immunosequencing, statistical association of individual TCRs with disease status, and machine learning to predict cytomegalovirus infection status. HLA typing covered class I and class II loci at four-digit resolution. A later analysis re-examined previously published TCR beta repertoires from about 700 donors and added high-resolution HLA genotyping to investigate patterns of TCR occurrence. All discovery cohort repertoires had been generated on a single sequencing platform. In the later analysis, no new phenotypic data were used to find candidate immune exposures; instead, reliance was placed on TCR beta sequences and their occurrence across donors. An earlier analysis of fewer than 750 of the donors used high-throughput TCR beta sequencing to judge whether each TCR beta V gene segment behaved as functional or pseudogenic. Among 300 to 500 genotyped donors of the cohort, an average of approximately 240,000 unique TCR beta nucleotide sequences was sequenced per donor, of which approximately 18% were non-productive. A separate validation cohort of 100 to 150 different subjects was used in addition to the approximately 700-subject first cohort. Roughly 300 gigabases of sequencing data and about 92 million unique TCR sequences made up an early release that covered 640 HLA-typed donors. Donor age, sex, ethnicity and CMV serostatus were compiled together with the repertoire data. Of the roughly 400 genotyped donors, 70% to 90% were placed in the genetic ancestry cluster associated with self-reported Caucasian donors. The study aimed to test whether cataloging public T cell receptors could reveal signatures of past pathogen exposure. A later genetic analysis used genome-wide SNP genotypes for about three fifths of the 666 donors, treating that subset as a discovery cohort. Because of strong linkage in the cohort, five DR-DQ haplotypes were treated as single units for association and clustering. The number of typed donors differed by locus: roughly 620-640 for A, B, C, DRB1 and DQB1; approximately 530 for DQA1; approximately 600 for DPA1; and around 450 for DPB1. Overall results and qualifications from the work: A later analysis found that most CMV-associated TCR beta chains appeared HLA-restricted, with HLA associations seemingly driven largely by CMV exposure. In both the original and validation cohorts, the classifier was reported to diagnose cytomegalovirus status with high specificity and sensitivity. According to a later analysis, parvovirus B19, influenza, CMV and Epstein-Barr virus appeared linked to several top co-occurrence clusters. Because some donors lacked HLA typing at each locus, the association tests relied only on the typed subset. An association between a missense DCLRE1C variant and V-gene and J-gene trimming of TCR beta chains was found in a later genetic analysis and replicated in an independent cohort. The study gave a list of about 160 TCR beta chains associated with cytomegalovirus. Roughly uniform sequencing depth across donors was assumed in presence/absence analyses, although this assumption may not hold. A few of the identified cytomegalovirus-associated TCR beta chains were confirmed in vitro to be specific for cytomegalovirus antigens. When HLA alleles, especially DR and DQ, strongly co-occurred, attributing TCR associations to individual alleles was difficult. The cohort was sequenced for TCR beta chains only, and without alpha or paired-chain data the features that could be detected were limited. Because counts were too low, more than 15 rarely observed V segments, including chromosome 9 orphons, were excluded from the earlier analysis of around 590 of the donors. Compared with equally common non-associated chains, HLA-associated TCR beta chains in a later analysis were more clonally expanded and had lower generation probabilities. In an earlier analysis of 587 of the donors, most TCR beta V segments appeared in productive rearrangements about 87% or about 30% of the time, broadly matching IMGT annotations. The sequencing pipeline was judged likely to have produced a cluster of highly shared sequence variants as a technical artifact. In a later genetic analysis, fewer N-insertions in productive TCRs were reported among donors in an Asian-associated ancestry cluster than the approximately 710-donor mean. CMV serostatus was the only immune exposure information available for the cohort. Linkage disequilibrium might explain the correlated functional status among segregating V segments, but an unknown experimental factor could not be excluded. Across donors, most TCR sequences were observed very rarely, whereas some public TCRs were present in many individuals. In a later analysis, 16,951 TCR beta sequences were associated with specific HLA alleles at a false discovery rate of 0.05. A further reported finding was that TCR beta sequences accurately predicted the HLA-A and HLA-B alleles for most subjects in the first cohort. In a later analysis, TCR association rates were found to vary across HLA loci, with the most associated TCRs seen for DRB1 alleles and the fewest for HLA-C alleles. Some IMGT-functional V segments, including TRBV6-2 and TRBV6-3, could not be told apart with the 87-base-pair reads, so those segments were excluded. It was suggested by the authors that the approach could potentially be generalized to other disease states and immunological phenotypes.

The cohort was made up of 666 healthy bone marrow donors. At the time of sampling, all cohort members were nominally healthy, though unrecorded immune exposures were likely present. The donor tested CMV seropositive and was one of the 289 seropositive cohort members. A peripheral blood sample was provided by each donor, and peripheral blood mononuclear cells were used for TCR beta sequencing. The Qiagen DNeasy Blood Extraction Kit was used to extract genomic DNA from the blood cell samples. From the cysteine up to the phenylalanine, the CDR3 has a length of 17 residues. The DNA shown is the 51-base CDR3, in frame from base 1. The germline V gene specifies SGHTA as CDR1 and FQGNSA as CDR2. Trimming removed 4 bases from V and 11 bases from J, leaving 28 bases between the germline ends. The library was made by the immunoSEQ multiplex PCR assay. For the multiplex PCR, a mixture combining 60 forward primers for TCR Vbeta segments and 13 reverse primers for TCR Jbeta segments was used. The CDR3 region of rearranged TCR beta genes was amplified from genomic DNA by a multiplex PCR assay. Amplified TCR beta libraries were sequenced as 87-base-pair reads on the Illumina HiSeq System. Turning to the authors' computational methods: A later analysis counted some 80 million unique TCR beta chains across the 600 to 850 repertoires, and roughly 11 million of these chains were shared by at least two donors. Raw reads were error-corrected and collapsed into unique sequences with a nearest-neighbor algorithm that merged closely related sequences to remove PCR and sequencing errors. V, D and J gene segments were assigned by aligning CDR3 sequences to IMGT reference sequences. For a sequence to be retained, a match of at least six nucleotides was required to both a V gene segment and a J gene segment. Rearrangements were called productive when the CDR3 lacked stop codons and stayed in frame with V and J; all others were non-productive. CDR3 was defined by IMGT convention, running from the second conserved V-encoded cysteine to the conserved J-encoded phenylalanine. The earlier analysis of some 600 of the donors excluded sequences that lacked an unambiguous match to a single V gene segment. An earlier analysis of 500 to 700 of the donors classified V segments as functional when productive rearrangements were above 56.7% and as segregating when the standard deviation between donors was above 5%. A statistical classification framework was built for diagnosing cytomegalovirus status from the catalog of TCR beta chain sequences. V and J gene assignment, in a later analysis, came from comparing TCR nucleotide sequences with IMGT/GENE-DB human TR gene sequences. A later analysis assigned CDR3 sequences and most-parsimonious VDJ recombination scenarios with the TCRdist pipeline. In a later analysis, every TCR beta chain was defined by the combination of its CDR3 amino acid sequence and its V-gene family, and reads without a unique V-gene family were dropped. To address suspected cross-contamination and a sequencing artifact, a later analysis removed 450 to 700 highly shared, low-generation-probability nucleotide sequences. A later analysis calculated a clonal expansion index for each public chain from normalized within-repertoire ranks of inferred template counts. Generation probabilities in a later analysis came from a VDJ recombination model fitted to out-of-frame rearrangements, and those results were checked against IGoR. In a later analysis, hypergeometric tests were used to score TCR-TCR, TCR-HLA and TCR-CMV co-occurrence, with a repertoire-size bias correction applied to TCR pairs. In a later analysis, false discovery rates were estimated by permuting HLA or CMV assignments 20 times. In a later analysis, co-occurring TCRs were grouped with DBSCAN, and TCRdist sequence similarity was added when clustering was performed within HLA-allele-positive subsets. Co-occurrence clustering excluded repertoires with fewer than 30,000 or more than 120,000 public chains, plus five with anomalous nucleotide sharing. In its TCRdb copy, this immuneACCESS table keeps in-frame sequences only and misses some clones. Where compared with another copy, unresolved V genes explain less than half of these, and the others have no known cause. V and J calls and clone size are given by that table; D and trimming were obtained from the DNA. Recorded for this sample are around 94,000 clones; 70% to 80% of them occurred a single time. 15% to 20% of the sample rests with the top ten.

The clonotype comes from a woman aged 55-70 years in good health and CMV-seropositive. Input material: PBMCs. The V gene is TRBV7-2 and the J gene is TRBJ2-3; TRBD2 is a weak D gene call, 5 bases matching. At the DNA level, the sequence is TGTGCCAGCAGCTCGTTTCCACCCGGGGTCCCGGCCTCCTTGCAGTATTTT. Translation gives CASSSFPPGVPASLQYF.